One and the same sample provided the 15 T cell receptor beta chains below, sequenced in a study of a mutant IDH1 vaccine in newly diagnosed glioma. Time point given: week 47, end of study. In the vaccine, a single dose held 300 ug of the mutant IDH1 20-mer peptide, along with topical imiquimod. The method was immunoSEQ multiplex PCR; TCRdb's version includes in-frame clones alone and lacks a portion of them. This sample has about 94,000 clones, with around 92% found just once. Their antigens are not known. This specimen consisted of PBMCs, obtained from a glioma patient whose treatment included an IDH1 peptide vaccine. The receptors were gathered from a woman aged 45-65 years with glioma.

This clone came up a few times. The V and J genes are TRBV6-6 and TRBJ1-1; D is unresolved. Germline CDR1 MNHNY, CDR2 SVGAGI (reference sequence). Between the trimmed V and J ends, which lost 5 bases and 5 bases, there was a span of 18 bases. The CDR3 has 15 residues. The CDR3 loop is CASSTPSPWETEAFF. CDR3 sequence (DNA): TGTGCCAGCAGTACCCCTTCCCCGTGGGAGACTGAAGCTTTCTTT.

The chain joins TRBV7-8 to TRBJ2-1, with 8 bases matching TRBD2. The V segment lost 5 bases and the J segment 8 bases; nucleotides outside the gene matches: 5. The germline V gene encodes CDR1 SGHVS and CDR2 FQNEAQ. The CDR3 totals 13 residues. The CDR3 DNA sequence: TGTGCCAGCAGCCCCCCGGGGGGGGATGAGCAGTTCTTC. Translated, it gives CASSPPGGDEQFF.

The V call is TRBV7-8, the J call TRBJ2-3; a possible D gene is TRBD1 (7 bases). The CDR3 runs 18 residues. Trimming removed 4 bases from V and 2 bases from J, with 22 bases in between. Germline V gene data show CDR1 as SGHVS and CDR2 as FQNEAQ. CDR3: CASSSRGAGSHYTDTQYF. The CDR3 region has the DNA TGTGCCAGCAGCTCCAGGGGGGCAGGATCTCATTACACAGATACGCAGTATTTT.

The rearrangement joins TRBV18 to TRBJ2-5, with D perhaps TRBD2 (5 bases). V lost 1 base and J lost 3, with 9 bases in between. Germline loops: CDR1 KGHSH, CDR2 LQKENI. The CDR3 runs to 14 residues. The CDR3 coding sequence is TGTGCCAGCTCACCACAAACCGGGGAAGAGACCCAGTACTTC. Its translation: CASSPQTGEETQYF.

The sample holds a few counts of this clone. The chain's CDR3 is CASRPGQGGRPLHF. CDR3 bases: TGTGCCAGCAGACCGGGACAGGGAGGGCGACCCCTCCACTTT. The V call is TRBV2, the J call TRBJ1-6; 9 bases map to TRBD1. Germline V gene sequence: CDR1 SNHLY, CDR2 FYNNEI. J gave up 12 bases and V 6 bases, and 9 bases lay outside the gene matches. The CDR3 length is 14 residues.

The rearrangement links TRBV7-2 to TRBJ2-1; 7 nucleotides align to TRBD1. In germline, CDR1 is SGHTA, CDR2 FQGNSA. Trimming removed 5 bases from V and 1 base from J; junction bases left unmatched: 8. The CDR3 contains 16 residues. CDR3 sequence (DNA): TGTGCCAGCAGCCACGGACAGGCAGCATCCTACAATGAGCAGTTCTTC. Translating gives CASSHGQAASYNEQFF.

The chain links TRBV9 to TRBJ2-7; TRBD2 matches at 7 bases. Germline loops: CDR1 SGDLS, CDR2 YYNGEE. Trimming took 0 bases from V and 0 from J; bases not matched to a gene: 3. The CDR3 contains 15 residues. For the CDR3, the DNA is TGTGCCAGCAGCGTAGGGGCGGGAGACTCCTACGAGCAGTACTTC. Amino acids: CASSVGAGDSYEQYF.

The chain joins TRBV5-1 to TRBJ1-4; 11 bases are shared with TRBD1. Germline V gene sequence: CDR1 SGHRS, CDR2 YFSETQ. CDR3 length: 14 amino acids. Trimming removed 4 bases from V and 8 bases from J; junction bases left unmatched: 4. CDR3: CASSRGQGEEKLFF. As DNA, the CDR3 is TGCGCCAGCAGCCGGGGACAGGGGGAAGAAAAACTGTTTTTT. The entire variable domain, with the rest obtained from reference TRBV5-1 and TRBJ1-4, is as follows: KAGVTQTPRYLIKTRGQQVTLSCSPISGHRSVSWYQQTPGQGLQFLFEYFSETQRNKGNFPGRFSGRQFSNSRSEMNVSTLELGDSALYLCASSRGQGEEKLFFGSGTQLSVL.

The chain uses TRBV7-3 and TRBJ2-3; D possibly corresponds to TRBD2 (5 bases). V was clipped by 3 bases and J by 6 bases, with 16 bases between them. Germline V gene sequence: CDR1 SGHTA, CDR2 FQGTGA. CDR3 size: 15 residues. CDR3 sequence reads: CASSFLGLSGDTQYF. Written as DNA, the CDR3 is TGTGCCAGCAGCTTTCTTGGCTTGAGCGGCGATACGCAGTATTTT.

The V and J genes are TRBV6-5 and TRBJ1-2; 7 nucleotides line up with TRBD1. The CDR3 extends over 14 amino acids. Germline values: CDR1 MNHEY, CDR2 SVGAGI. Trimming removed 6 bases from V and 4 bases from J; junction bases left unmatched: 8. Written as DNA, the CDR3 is TGTGCCAGCAGGACAGGGAGAGGAAGCTATGGCTACACCTTC. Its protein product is CASRTGRGSYGYTF.

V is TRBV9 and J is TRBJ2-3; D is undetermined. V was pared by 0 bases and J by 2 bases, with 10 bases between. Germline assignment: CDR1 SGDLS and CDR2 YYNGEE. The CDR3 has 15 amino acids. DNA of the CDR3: TGTGCCAGCAGCGTAGCAACCGGGTACACAGATACGCAGTATTTT. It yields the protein CASSVATGYTDTQYF.

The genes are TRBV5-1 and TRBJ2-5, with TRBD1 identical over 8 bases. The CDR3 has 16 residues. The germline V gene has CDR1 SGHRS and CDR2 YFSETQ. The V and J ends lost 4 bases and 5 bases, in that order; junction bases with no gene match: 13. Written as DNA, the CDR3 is TGCGCCAGCAGCCCCCGCATGGCAGGGGGCGGTGAGACCCAGTACTTC. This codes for CASSPRMAGGGETQYF.

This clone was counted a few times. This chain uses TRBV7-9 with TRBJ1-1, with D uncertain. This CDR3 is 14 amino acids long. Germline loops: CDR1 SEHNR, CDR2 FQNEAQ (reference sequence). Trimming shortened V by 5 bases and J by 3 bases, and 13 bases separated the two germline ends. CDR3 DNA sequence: TGTGCCAGCAGCGGGTCCTGGGCGGACACTGAAGCTTTCTTT. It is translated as CASSGSWADTEAFF.

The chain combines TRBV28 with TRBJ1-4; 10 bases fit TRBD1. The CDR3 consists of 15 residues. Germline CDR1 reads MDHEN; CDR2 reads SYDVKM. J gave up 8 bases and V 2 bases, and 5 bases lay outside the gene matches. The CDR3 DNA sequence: TGTGCCAGCAGTTTAGGGGGGACAGGGGCCGAAAAACTGTTTTTT. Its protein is CASSLGGTGAEKLFF. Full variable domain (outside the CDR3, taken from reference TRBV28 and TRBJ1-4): DVKVTQSSRYLVKRTGEKVFLECVQDMDHENMFWYRQDPGLGLRLIYFSYDVKMKEKGDIPEGYSVSREKKERFSLILESASTNQTSMYLCASSLGGTGAEKLFFGSGTQLSVL.

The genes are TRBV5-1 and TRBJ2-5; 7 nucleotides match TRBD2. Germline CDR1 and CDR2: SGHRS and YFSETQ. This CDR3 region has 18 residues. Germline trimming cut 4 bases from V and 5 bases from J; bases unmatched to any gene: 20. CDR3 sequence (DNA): TGCGCCAGCAGCCCCTTGGGGGGAGGGCCCGATCGTCGGGAGACCCAGTACTTC. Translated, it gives CASSPLGGGPDRRETQYF.